This paragraph reports one T cell receptor (beta chain). What it binds is unknown. TCRdb called the multiplex PCR reads again in MiXCR, with one record for every CDR3 protein. The repertoire holds around 130,000 distinct CDR3 sequences, with 21% as singletons. This sample is part of a study of breast tumors, draining lymph nodes, adjacent tissues. General study results and limits: Data only fit, rather than demonstrated, lymph node origin of most tumor T cells. Tumors had less TCR diversity than lymph nodes, more than nontumor tissue.

Samples came from axillary lymph nodes draining the breast cancer. With 4 bases clipped from V and 2 bases from J, the junction kept 23 bases outside the gene matches. This CDR3 comprises 24 residues. The germline CDR1 and CDR2 sequences are MNHNY and SVGAGI (reference sequence). The receptor was derived from a female donor with breast cancer. Some clones in this sample may be carry-over from other donors' samples. Sequencing used axillary lymph node tissue. The chain combines TRBV6-6 with TRBJ2-2; 15 bases map to TRBD2. CDR3 amino acids: CASSSPRDRLTGLAGGPNTGELFF. DNA of the CDR3: TGTGCCAGCAGTTCTCCACGGGACAGGTTAACCGGACTAGCGGGAGGGCCCAACACCGGGGAGCTGTTTTTT.